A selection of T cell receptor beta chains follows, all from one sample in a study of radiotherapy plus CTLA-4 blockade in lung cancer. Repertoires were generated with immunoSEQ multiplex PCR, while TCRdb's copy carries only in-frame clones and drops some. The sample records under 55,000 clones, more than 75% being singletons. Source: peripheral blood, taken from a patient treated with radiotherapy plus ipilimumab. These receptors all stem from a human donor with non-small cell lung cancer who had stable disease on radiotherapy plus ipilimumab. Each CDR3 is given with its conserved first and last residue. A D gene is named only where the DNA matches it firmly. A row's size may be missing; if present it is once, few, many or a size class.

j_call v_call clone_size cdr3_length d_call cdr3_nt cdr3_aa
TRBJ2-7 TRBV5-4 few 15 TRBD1 TGTGCCAGCAGCCCAACCGGGACAGGGCCTAACCAGCAGTACTTC CASSPTGTGPNQQYF
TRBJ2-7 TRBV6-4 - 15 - TGTGCCAGCAGTGACGTGGCAGGGGAGTCCTACGAGCAGTACTTC CASSDVAGESYEQYF
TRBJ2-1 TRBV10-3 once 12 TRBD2 TGTGCCATTGGAGCGGGAGTCTATGAGCAGTTCTTC CAIGAGVYEQFF
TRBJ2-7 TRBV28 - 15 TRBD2 TGTGCCAGCAGTTTATACGATAGCGGGAGCGACGAGCAGTACTTC CASSLYDSGSDEQYF
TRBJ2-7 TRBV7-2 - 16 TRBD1 TGTGCCAGCAGCTTAGCAGGCGGGACAGGGGGCTGGGAGCAGTACTTC CASSLAGGTGGWEQYF
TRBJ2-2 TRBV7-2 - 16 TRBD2 TGTGCCAGCAGCTTAGCGGCGGGAGGGGCTGGCGGGGAGCTGTTTTTT CASSLAAGGAGGELFF
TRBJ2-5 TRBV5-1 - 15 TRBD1 TGCGCCAGCAGCCCACTGGACAGGGCGGGGGAGACCCAGTACTTC CASSPLDRAGETQYF
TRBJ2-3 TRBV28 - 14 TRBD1 TGTGCCTGCACCCGGACAGGGACGATGAATACGCAGTATTTT CACTRTGTMNTQYF
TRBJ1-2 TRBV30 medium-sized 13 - TGTGCCTGGAACTCCAGGGGAGTAGATGGCTACACCTTC CAWNSRGVDGYTF
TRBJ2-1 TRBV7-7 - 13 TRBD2 TGTGCTAGCAGCTTAGCGGGAGCGGATGAGCAGTTCTTC CASSLAGADEQFF
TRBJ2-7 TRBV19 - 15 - TGTGCCAGTAGTATAGATCGGAGGGGGCCCTACGAGCAGTACTTC CASSIDRRGPYEQYF
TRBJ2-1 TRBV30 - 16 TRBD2 TGTGCCTGGATAACAAGCGGGAGGTCAGGTATCGATGAGCAGTTCTTC CAWITSGRSGIDEQFF
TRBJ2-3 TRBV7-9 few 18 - TGTGCCAGCAGCTACACCGCTTGGGCCCAGCAGGAATCTGATACGCAGTATTTT CASSYTAWAQQESDTQYF
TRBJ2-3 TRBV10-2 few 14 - TGCGCCAGCAAAAGGAGTAAGTCGGCAGATACGCAGTATTTT CASKRSKSADTQYF
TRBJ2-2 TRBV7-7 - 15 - TGTGCCAGCAGCTTAGCTTCTACGAACACCGGGGAGCTGTTTTTT CASSLASTNTGELFF
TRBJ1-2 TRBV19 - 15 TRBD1 TGTGCCAGTAGTTTCCGACAGGGAGCTAACTATGGCTACACCTTC CASSFRQGANYGYTF
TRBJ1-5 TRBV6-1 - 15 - TGTGCCAGCATAAGGGCAGGGAATAGCAATCAGCCCCAGCATTTT CASIRAGNSNQPQHF
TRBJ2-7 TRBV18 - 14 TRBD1 TGTGCCAGCTCCCCGACAGGGGGCCCCTACGAGCAGTACTTC CASSPTGGPYEQYF
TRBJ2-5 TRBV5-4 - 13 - TGTGCCAGCAGCTTGGACGGGGTCGGGACCCAGTACTTC CASSLDGVGTQYF
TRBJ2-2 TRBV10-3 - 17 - TGTGCCATCAGTGAAACGCGACTAGACATGAACACCGGGGAGCTGTTTTTT CAISETRLDMNTGELFF